One and the same sample provided the 8 T cell receptor beta chains below, sequenced in a study of blood T cell repertoires in COVID-19. TCRdb keeps only in-frame clones here, not all; method: immunoSEQ multiplex PCR. The sample holds 250,000 to 350,000 clones; about 87% are singletons and the top ten take about 7.8%. Sequencing input: peripheral blood. The receptors were gathered from a woman aged 45 to 65 who had recovered from COVID-19.

The chain recombines TRBV4-3 with TRBJ1-6, with D tentatively TRBD1 (6 bases). Trimming took 1 base from V and 7 from J, leaving 14 bases between them. The CDR3 spans 16 residues. CDR1 is LGHNA and CDR2 is YSLEER in the germline V gene. CDR3: CASSQAHRVGNSPLHF. The DNA for the CDR3 is TGCGCCAGCAGCCAAGCCCACAGGGTGGGAAATTCACCCCTCCACTTT.

CDR3 DNA sequence: TGTGCCAGCAGTGACGGACAGGGGGCCTCTAACTATGGCTACACCTTC. Its protein is CASSDGQGASNYGYTF. V and J are TRBV6-2 or TRBV6-3 and TRBJ1-2; 11 bases map to TRBD1. Germline V lookup: CDR1 MNHEY, CDR2 SVGEGT. The ends lost 5 bases at V and 0 bases at J; junction bases unmatched: 5. The CDR3 has 16 residues.

The chain couples TRBV7-9 to TRBJ2-5; TRBD1 aligns across 7 bases. Losses at the gene ends were 4 bases for V and 6 bases for J; bases not matched to a gene: 5. Germline V gene sequence: CDR1 SEHNR, CDR2 FQNEAQ (reference sequence). This CDR3 region has 13 residues. The DNA for the CDR3 is TGTGCCAGCAGCTCTCGGACAGGCAAGACCCAGTACTTC. This gives the protein CASSSRTGKTQYF. The entire variable domain, with the rest obtained from reference TRBV7-9 and TRBJ2-5, is as follows: DTGVSQNPRHKITKRGQNVTFRCDPISEHNRLYWYRQTLGQGPEFLTYFQNEAQLEKSRLLSDRFSAERPKGSFSTLEIQRTEQGDSAMYLCASSSRTGKTQYFGPGTRLLVL.

The V call is TRBV28, the J call TRBJ2-1; D unresolved. This CDR3 contains 13 residues. V lost 6 bases, J lost 6 bases, and 12 bases lay in between. The germline gives CDR1 MDHEN, CDR2 SYDVKM. CDR3 sequence reads: CASRVFGVNEQFF. The CDR3 region has the DNA TGTGCCAGCAGGGTGTTCGGAGTCAATGAGCAGTTCTTC. The complete variable domain, with remaining parts taken from reference TRBV28 and TRBJ2-1, reads DVKVTQSSRYLVKRTGEKVFLECVQDMDHENMFWYRQDPGLGLRLIYFSYDVKMKEKGDIPEGYSVSREKKERFSLILESASTNQTSMYLCASRVFGVNEQFFGPGTRLTVL.

The gene calls are TRBV7-9 and TRBJ2-1; D unresolved. CDR3 length: 15 amino acids. CDR1 and CDR2 from the germline V gene are SEHNR and FQNEAQ (reference sequence). Trimming took off 6 bases at V and 5 bases at J, with 17 bases between the two ends. The CDR3 DNA is TGTGCCAGCAGTCTAATCGTACTACGCAACAATGAGCAGTTCTTC. Encoded protein: CASSLIVLRNNEQFF.

The V gene is TRBV6-5, the J gene TRBJ1-5; TRBD1 matches 10 bases. V lost 2 bases and J lost 5; bases outside the gene matches: 0. The CDR3 runs 14 residues. Germline V lookup: CDR1 MNHEY, CDR2 SVGAGI. CDR3 amino acids: CASSYGQGDQPQHF. The DNA of the CDR3 is TGTGCCAGCAGTTACGGACAGGGGGATCAGCCCCAGCATTTT.

The V call is TRBV27, the J call TRBJ1-1; D unclear. The ends were cut back, 4 bases at V and 2 bases at J, with 8 bases in the middle. The CDR3 spans 13 residues. Germline CDR1 MNHEY, CDR2 SMNVEV (reference sequence). As DNA, the CDR3 is TGTGCCAGCAGTTGGACTGCTAACACTGAAGCTTTCTTT. It translates to CASSWTANTEAFF.

The V gene is TRBV19, the J gene TRBJ2-1, with 12 bases matching TRBD2. The CDR3 totals 15 residues. V shed 5 bases, J shed 5 bases, and the junction held 4 bases outside the gene matches. The V gene's germline CDR1 is LNHDA and CDR2 SQIVND (reference sequence). CDR3 amino acids: CASSLAGGPNNEQFF. In nucleotides, the CDR3 is TGTGCCAGTAGTCTAGCGGGAGGGCCCAACAATGAGCAGTTCTTC.